These 20 T cell receptor beta chains were all obtained from the same sample, sequenced in a study of blood T cells in healthy people across ages. Primed by a sample-barcoded 5' primer and a J-beta primer mix, a second PCR proceeded for 7 to 11 cycles. TCRdb ran MiXCR on the 5' RACE reads and lists one entry per CDR3 protein. Of approximately 1,000,000 distinct CDR3 sequences listed, 40% to 45% are singletons. Sequencing was carried out using blood. These receptors were taken from a woman aged 55-69 years in good health.

For the CDR3, the DNA is TGTGCCAGCAGCTTACGGGACAGGGGGGGACCTGAAGCTTTCTTT. Residues: CASSLRDRGGPEAFF. The chain links TRBV7-8 to TRBJ1-1; 11 bases are shared with TRBD1. The CDR3 has 15 residues. Germline V lookup: CDR1 SGHVS, CDR2 FQNEAQ. The ends lost 2 bases at V and 6 bases at J; junction bases unmatched: 5.

This chain links TRBV7-8 with TRBJ2-7; 9 bases line up with TRBD1. CDR1 is SGHVS and CDR2 is FQNEAQ in the germline V gene. The CDR3 length is 15 residues. V was clipped by 5 bases and J by 7 bases; unmatched bases: 12. CDR3 loop: CASSRTGDGYNEQYF. The CDR3 nucleotides read TGTGCCAGCAGCAGGACAGGGGACGGATACAATGAGCAGTACTTC.

Notes on this clonotype: One end of the junction does not line up with germline, which may come from a read error. The V gene is TRBV5-5, the J gene TRBJ2-3; D uncertain. The CDR3 is 14 residues long. Germline values: CDR1 SGHKS, CDR2 YYEKEE (reference sequence). CDR3 bases: TGTACCAGCAGCTTGGAATCTAGCACAGATACGCAGTATTTT. It yields the protein CTSSLESSTDTQYF.

The DNA of the CDR3 is TGTGCCAGCAGCTTAGGGGCCTCGCTCGACGAGCAGTACTTC. Translated, it gives CASSLGASLDEQYF. The chain combines TRBV7-9 with TRBJ2-7; D remains unclear. The germline CDR1 and CDR2 sequences are SEHNR and FQNEAQ (reference sequence). The V end was cut by 1 base, the J end by 5 bases, with 12 bases between. This CDR3 spans 14 amino acids.

The gene calls are TRBV5-1 and TRBJ2-1, with TRBD2 as a possible D gene (6 bases). Germline V gene data show CDR1 as SGHRS and CDR2 as YFSETQ. Trimming took off 4 bases at V and 8 bases at J, with 13 bases between the two ends. This CDR3 is built from 13 residues. CDR3 amino acids: CASSAMTSDEQFF. The CDR3 DNA follows: TGCGCCAGCAGCGCCATGACTAGTGATGAGCAGTTCTTC. The variable domain in full, with the rest retrieved from reference TRBV5-1 and TRBJ2-1, is KAGVTQTPRYLIKTRGQQVTLSCSPISGHRSVSWYQQTPGQGLQFLFEYFSETQRNKGNFPGRFSGRQFSNSRSEMNVSTLELGDSALYLCASSAMTSDEQFFGPGTRLTVL.

V gene TRBV20-1 combines with J gene TRBJ2-7; 8 bases agree with TRBD2. V gave up 4 bases and J gave up 7 bases; unmatched junction bases: 18. The CDR3 extends over 16 amino acids. Germline V gene lookup returns CDR1 DFQATT and CDR2 SNEGSKA (reference sequence). The CDR3 sequence: CSATIHAGGTYNEQYF. CDR3 DNA sequence: TGCAGTGCTACAATCCACGCGGGAGGTACCTACAATGAGCAGTACTTC.

Points on this clonotype: One junction end does not reproduce the germline sequence, and a read error may be involved. The V gene is TRBV6-2 or TRBV6-3, the J gene TRBJ2-7, with D perhaps matching TRBD2 (6 bases). There are 15 residues in the CDR3. Germline lookup yields CDR1 MNHEY and CDR2 SVGEGT. In DNA, the CDR3 is TGTGCCAGCACCCCCGCGGGACCAAGCTCCTATGAGCAGTACTTC. The encoded protein is CASTPAGPSSYEQYF.

The chain carries TRBV20-1 and TRBJ2-5; TRBD2 matches at 7 bases. Trimming cost V 6 bases and J 4 bases; bases outside gene matches: 5. The CDR3 extends over 12 amino acids. From germline, CDR1 is DFQATT and CDR2 SNEGSKA (reference sequence). The CDR3 sequence is CSAWTRGETQYF. In DNA, the CDR3 is TGCAGTGCATGGACTAGGGGAGAGACCCAGTACTTC.

Remarks on this clonotype: Relative to the germline gene, one junction end is altered; a read error may explain this. This chain joins TRBV12-3 or TRBV12-4 and TRBJ2-7; TRBD1 aligns across 8 bases. The CDR3 is 15 residues long. Here the CDR3 reads CAGSPPGTGAYEQYF. The CDR3 region has the DNA TGTGCCGGCAGTCCACCCGGGACAGGAGCCTACGAGCAGTACTTC.

The chain recombines TRBV5-4 with TRBJ2-1, with 9 bases matching TRBD1. The trim removed 9 bases at V and 8 bases at J, leaving 15 bases unmatched. Germline-derived CDR1 and CDR2 are SGHNT and YYREEE (reference sequence). The CDR3 contains 15 residues. CDR3 in DNA: TGTGCCACCTCTTGGACGGGACAGGGTGGGCATGAGCAGTTCTTC. Its translation: CATSWTGQGGHEQFF.

The CDR3 sequence: CASTSTEEVFQETQYF. CDR3 in DNA: TGCGCCAGCACTTCCACGGAGGAGGTTTTCCAAGAGACCCAGTACTTC. The chain uses TRBV5-1 and TRBJ2-5; D perhaps matches TRBD2 (5 bases). CDR3 length equals 16 residues. CDR1 is SGHRS and CDR2 is YFSETQ in the germline V gene. Trimming pared 6 bases from V and 1 base from J, leaving 19 bases between.

The V and J genes are TRBV9 and TRBJ2-7, with D maybe TRBD2 (5 bases). Germline values: CDR1 SGDLS, CDR2 YYNGEE. This CDR3 has 15 amino acids. Trimming cost V 3 bases and J 2 bases, with 15 bases left between them. Here the CDR3 reads CASSALGEGPYEQYF. CDR3 DNA: TGTGCCAGCAGCGCCCTTGGCGAGGGCCCCTACGAGCAGTACTTC.

The rearrangement joins TRBV20-1 to TRBJ2-7; D remains unclear. V lost 5 bases and J 0 bases, leaving 14 bases between the germline ends. The germline gives CDR1 DFQATT, CDR2 SNEGSKA (reference sequence). The CDR3 runs to 14 residues. CDR3 amino acids: CSAAKSINSYEQYF. CDR3 in DNA: TGCAGTGCTGCTAAAAGCATTAACTCCTACGAGCAGTACTTC.

This clonotype was seen many times. The chain uses TRBV29-1 and TRBJ2-3; 9 bases are a match to TRBD2. This CDR3 has 13 residues. In germline, CDR1 is SQVTM, CDR2 ANQGSEA. V shed 5 bases, J shed 6 bases, and the junction held 6 bases outside the gene matches. The CDR3 sequence is CSVNRLAGDTQYF. The CDR3 DNA sequence: TGCAGCGTTAACCGTCTAGCGGGGGATACGCAGTATTTT.

About this clonotype itself: A read error may produce the germline difference seen at one junction end. The rearrangement uses TRBV5-5 and TRBJ2-3; 9 positions agree with TRBD1. Germline values: CDR1 SGHKS, CDR2 YYEKEE (reference sequence). This CDR3 is built from 16 residues. CDR3 loop: CTSSPGGTGRTDTQYF. The CDR3 DNA reads as TGTACCAGCAGCCCGGGCGGGACAGGGCGGACAGATACGCAGTATTTT.

V gene TRBV6-1 combines with J gene TRBJ2-3; possible D gene TRBD1, 5 bases. Germline V CDR1 and CDR2: MNHNS, SASEGT. The V end was cut by 3 bases, the J end by 0 bases, with 7 bases between. The CDR3 covers 14 residues. The CDR3 protein is CASSDQGSTDTQYF. The DNA of the CDR3 is TGTGCCAGCAGTGATCAGGGTAGCACAGATACGCAGTATTTT.

This clonotype was seen once. The chain joins TRBV19 to TRBJ2-5; no definite D call. The V end lost 6 bases, the J end lost 0 bases, and 8 bases lay between the germline ends. CDR1 LNHDA and CDR2 SQIVND come from the germline V gene (reference sequence). The CDR3 sequence is 13 residues long. CDR3 bases: TGTGCCAGTAGGGTGAAGTACCAAGAGACCCAGTACTTC. This translates into CASRVKYQETQYF.

This chain links TRBV29-1 with TRBJ2-7; D gene ambiguous. The CDR3 totals 12 residues. Germline V gives CDR1 SQVTM, CDR2 ANQGSEA. The V and J ends lost 4 bases and 1 base respectively, with 8 bases between them. CDR3 in DNA: TGCAGCGTTGCCGAGTTATCCTACGAGCAGTACTTC. Its translation: CSVAELSYEQYF.

This clonotype occurred a few times. The chain couples TRBV20-1 to TRBJ2-1; 8 bases fit TRBD2. The V gene's germline CDR1 is DFQATT and CDR2 SNEGSKA (reference sequence). Trimming at V came to 0 bases and at J to 7 bases, leaving 11 bases not matched to a gene. The CDR3 totals 16 residues. In DNA, the CDR3 is TGCAGTGCTAGAGATCTCAGGGCGGGAGGTTGGAATGAGCAGTTCTTC. It yields the protein CSARDLRAGGWNEQFF.

This clonotype was seen only a few times. This rearrangement joins TRBV5-1 to TRBJ1-2, with 7 bases matching TRBD1. V lost 6 bases to trimming and J lost 1 base; unmatched junction nucleotides: 6. CDR3 length: 14 residues. Germline values: CDR1 SGHRS, CDR2 YFSETQ. CDR3 loop: CASKPDRVNYGYTF. The CDR3 nucleotides are TGCGCCAGCAAACCTGACAGGGTTAACTATGGCTACACCTTC.